This T cell receptor beta chain was obtained from a study of OX40 agonist ivuxolimab in advanced cancers. Trimming left V 6 bases short and J 0 bases short, with 7 bases between. The CDR3 loop spans 13 amino acids. Germline V gene data show CDR1 as MNHNY and CDR2 as SVGAGI (reference sequence). TCRdb keeps only in-frame clones here, not all; method: immunoSEQ multiplex PCR. Of fewer than 70,000 clones listed, around 93% were seen once; the top ten hold over 9.5%. Sequencing was performed on CD4+ or CD8+ T cells sorted from blood, taken in a trial of the OX40 agonist ivuxolimab. This sequence joins TRBV6-6 and TRBJ2-3; no clear D gene. The source is an adult with an advanced solid tumor such as melanoma, head and neck, liver or kidney cancer. For the CDR3, the DNA is TGTGCCAGCAGGTCACTTAGCACAGATACGCAGTATTTT. Its protein is CASRSLSTDTQYF.